These 20 T cell receptor beta chains share one sample of origin, sequenced in a study of T cells in Graves' hyperthyroidism and ophthalmopathy. Amplification of TCR beta CDR3 regions used RNA as the template. A first-round RT-PCR of the TCR CDR3 used the HTBI primer set. MiXCR, run by TCRdb on the multiplex PCR reads, gives a single entry per CDR3 protein. Of about 350,000 distinct CDR3 sequences listed, about 15% are singletons. Sample: blood. These receptors were obtained from a woman aged 30 to 39 with Graves' hyperthyroidism.

In this sample, this clonotype turned up many times. The rearrangement uses TRBV12-3 or TRBV12-4 and TRBJ2-2; D is undetermined. The CDR3 totals 14 residues. The V and J ends lost 2 bases and 0 bases respectively, with 4 bases between them. CDR3 region: CASSLRSNTGELFF. CDR3 coding DNA: TGTGCCAGCAGTTTACGGTCGAACACCGGGGAGCTGTTTTTT.

Ten or more counts support this clonotype. The chain is built from TRBV6-2 or TRBV6-3 and TRBJ1-3; no firm D call. The V end was cut by 8 bases, the J end by 4 bases, with 15 bases between. Germline-derived CDR1 and CDR2 are MNHEY and SVGEGT. The CDR3 totals 14 residues. The CDR3 protein is CASHRSDFGNTIYF. In nucleotides, the CDR3 is TGTGCCAGCCACCGCTCGGACTTCGGAAACACCATATATTTT.

The chain links TRBV29-1 to TRBJ1-2; D is uncertain. The CDR3 runs to 13 residues. The V and J ends lost 6 bases and 4 bases respectively, with 15 bases between them. Germline assignment: CDR1 SQVTM and CDR2 ANQGSEA. CDR3 DNA: TGCAGCGTGGAGGGCCCGGAGGCCTATGGCTACACCTTC. This sequence encodes CSVEGPEAYGYTF.

The chain joins TRBV6-1 to TRBJ2-2; 12 bases line up with TRBD2. The CDR3 extends over 16 amino acids. The germline gives CDR1 MNHNS, CDR2 SASEGT. V was pared by 6 bases and J by 3 bases, with 5 bases of the junction left unmatched. The CDR3 nucleotides read TGTGCCAGCAGACCAGGACTAGCGGGATACACCGGGGAGCTGTTTTTT. As protein: CASRPGLAGYTGELFF.

The genes are TRBV6-1 and TRBJ2-3; unclear D gene. CDR1 and CDR2 (germline): MNHNS, SASEGT. V was pared by 7 bases and J by 2 bases, with 10 bases between. This CDR3 contains 13 residues. The CDR3 sequence: CASILRHTDTQYF. The CDR3 DNA follows: TGTGCCAGCATTTTACGACACACAGATACGCAGTATTTT.

This clonotype was detected many times. This chain connects TRBV6-1 to TRBJ1-4; D uncertain. Trimming removed 6 bases from V and 8 bases from J, with 13 bases in between. The CDR3 has 13 residues. CDR1 is MNHNS, CDR2 SASEGT, per germline. CDR3 DNA sequence: TGTGCCAGCAGGGGATGGGGAGAGGAAAAACTGTTTTTT. It codes for CASRGWGEEKLFF.

In this sample, this clonotype turned up many times. This chain links TRBV28 with TRBJ2-7; D remains unclear. Germline V gene sequence: CDR1 MDHEN, CDR2 SYDVKM. V was cut by 8 bases and J by 1 base, with 15 bases left in between. CDR3 length: 14 amino acids. The CDR3 sequence: CASHGQHASYEQYF. CDR3 bases: TGTGCCAGCCATGGGCAGCACGCTTCCTACGAGCAGTACTTC. Full variable domain (outside the CDR3, taken from reference TRBV28 and TRBJ2-7): DVKVTQSSRYLVKRTGEKVFLECVQDMDHENMFWYRQDPGLGLRLIYFSYDVKMKEKGDIPEGYSVSREKKERFSLILESASTNQTSMYLCASHGQHASYEQYFGPGTRLTVT.

This clonotype was observed at least ten times. The V call is TRBV10-3, the J call TRBJ2-7, with 7 bases fitting TRBD2. Unmatched junction bases numbered 12, after V lost 3 bases and J lost 4 bases. Looked up from germline, CDR1 is ENHRY and CDR2 is SYGVKD. This CDR3 spans 16 amino acids. DNA for the CDR3: TGTGCCATCAGTGACCCCAATAGCGGGCTCAGGTACGAGCAGTACTTC. It is translated as CAISDPNSGLRYEQYF.

This clonotype appeared a few times. V is TRBV30 and J is TRBJ2-2; 7 nucleotides match TRBD1. This CDR3 contains 14 residues. With 5 bases clipped from V and 2 bases from J, the junction kept 5 bases outside the gene matches. CDR1 GTSNPN and CDR2 SVGIG come from the germline V gene (reference sequence). The CDR3 is CAWPGQRNTGELFF. Written as DNA, the CDR3 is TGTGCCTGGCCGGGACAGAGAAACACCGGGGAGCTGTTTTTT.

Regarding this clonotype: This clone may be a read error of a much larger clone one base away. The genes are TRBV11-2 and TRBJ1-3, with 8 positions matching TRBD1. The CDR3 contains 17 residues. Germline CDR1 reads SGHAT; CDR2 reads FQNNGV. The CDR3 protein is CASSYHASGGAGNTTYF. The CDR3 DNA follows: TGTGCCAGCAGCTATCACGCTTCAGGGGGCGCTGGAAACACCACATATTTT.

Ten or more counts support this clonotype. The genes are TRBV27 and TRBJ2-1, with TRBD2 matching over 9 bases. There are 14 residues in the CDR3. V dropped 6 bases and J dropped 8; count of bases not matched to a gene: 8. CDR1 and CDR2 (germline): MNHEY, SMNVEV (reference sequence). The CDR3 sequence: CASRLAGLTHEQFF. The CDR3 coding sequence is TGTGCCAGCAGACTAGCGGGTTTGACGCATGAGCAGTTCTTC.

This clonotype showed up just a few times. This sequence joins TRBV7-9 and TRBJ1-2, with 7 bases identical to TRBD1. The CDR3 runs 15 residues. Germline values: CDR1 SEHNR, CDR2 FQNEAQ (reference sequence). V lost 4 bases to trimming and J lost 4 bases; unmatched junction nucleotides: 9. Written as DNA, the CDR3 is TGTGCCAGCAGCTCCAAGGACAGGTTGGTCTATGGCTACACCTTC. Its protein is CASSSKDRLVYGYTF.

This clonotype was counted only a few times. This rearrangement joins TRBV3-1 to TRBJ2-1; D is perhaps TRBD2 (5 bases). CDR3 length equals 18 residues. V lost 0 bases and J lost 8, with 23 bases in between. Germline V gene sequence: CDR1 LGHDT, CDR2 YNNKEL (reference sequence). CDR3 DNA: TGTGCCAGCAGCCAAGAACCTTCGGGGAGCGGTCCCGGCGATGAGCAGTTCTTC. Amino acid sequence: CASSQEPSGSGPGDEQFF.

Many counts were recorded for this clonotype. The V and J genes are TRBV6-6 and TRBJ1-1, with D unresolved. The germline gives CDR1 MNHNY, CDR2 SVGAGI (reference sequence). V was clipped by 2 bases and J by 1 base, with 5 bases between them. The CDR3 has 13 amino acids. DNA of the CDR3: TGTGCCAGCAGTTACCAGAGGAACACTGAAGCTTTCTTT. It translates to CASSYQRNTEAFF.

This clonotype was found many times. The chain is built from TRBV6-2 or TRBV6-3 and TRBJ2-7; 7 bases are shared with TRBD2. The V and J ends lost 7 bases and 1 base, in that order; junction bases with no gene match: 7. Germline values: CDR1 MNHEY, CDR2 SVGEGT. This CDR3 has 14 residues. The CDR3 nucleotides are TGTGCCAGCATCTGGTCTAGCGGTTCCTACGAGCAGTACTTC. Translation: CASIWSSGSYEQYF.

In this sample, this clonotype turned up many times. The V gene is TRBV7-9, the J gene TRBJ2-6; TRBD1 is a possible D gene (6 bases). Germline V gene sequence: CDR1 SEHNR, CDR2 FQNEAQ (reference sequence). Trimming stripped 4 bases from V and 2 bases from J, with 9 bases between. The CDR3 sequence is 15 residues long. The CDR3 region is CASSSRGPGANVLTF. CDR3 nucleotides: TGTGCCAGCAGCTCCAGGGGACCTGGGGCCAACGTCCTGACTTTC.

Only a few counts were recorded for this clonotype. The gene calls are TRBV3-1 and TRBJ2-7; D remains ambiguous. CDR1 is LGHDT, CDR2 YNNKEL, per germline (reference sequence). The CDR3 runs 14 residues. The V gene lost 1 base and the J gene lost 7 bases, with 14 bases spanning the gap. The CDR3: CASSQGPILGEQYF. CDR3 sequence (DNA): TGTGCCAGCAGCCAAGGACCAATCTTGGGGGAGCAGTACTTC.

This clonotype has at least ten counts. V and J are TRBV28 and TRBJ1-2; unclear D gene. V lost 2 bases, J lost 4 bases, and 14 bases lay in between. Germline assignment: CDR1 MDHEN and CDR2 SYDVKM. The CDR3 spans 15 residues. The CDR3 here is CASSLISGDRYGYTF. DNA for the CDR3: TGTGCCAGCAGTTTAATTTCAGGAGACCGCTATGGCTACACCTTC.

This clonotype was seen repeatedly, ten times or more. The rearrangement uses TRBV7-2 and TRBJ2-7; D remains unclear. The CDR3 loop spans 14 amino acids. Per germline, CDR1 SGHTA and CDR2 FQGNSA. The V end lost 5 bases, the J end lost 4 bases, and 15 bases lay between the germline ends. The CDR3 reads CASSPAGARYEQYF. In DNA, the CDR3 is TGTGCCAGCAGCCCCGCCGGTGCGAGATACGAGCAGTACTTC.

This clonotype was detected many times. The chain joins TRBV7-8 to TRBJ2-3, with 9 bases that match TRBD2. The germline gives CDR1 SGHVS, CDR2 FQNEAQ. CDR3 length: 15 amino acids. V shed 10 bases, J shed 6 bases, and the junction held 14 bases outside the gene matches. CDR3 nucleotides: TGTGCCACCCAACCATACGGGCGGGAGGGGGATACGCAGTATTTT. It codes for CATQPYGREGDTQYF.